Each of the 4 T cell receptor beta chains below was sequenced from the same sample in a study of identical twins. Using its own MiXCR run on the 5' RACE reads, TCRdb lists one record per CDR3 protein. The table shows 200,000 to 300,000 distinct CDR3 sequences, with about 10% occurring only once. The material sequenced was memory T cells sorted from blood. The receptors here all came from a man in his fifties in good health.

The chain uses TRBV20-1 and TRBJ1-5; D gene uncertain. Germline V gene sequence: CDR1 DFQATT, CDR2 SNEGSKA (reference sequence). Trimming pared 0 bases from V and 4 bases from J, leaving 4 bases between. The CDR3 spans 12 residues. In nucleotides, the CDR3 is TGCAGTGCTAGAGATGGTAATCAGCCCCAGCATTTT. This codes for CSARDGNQPQHF.

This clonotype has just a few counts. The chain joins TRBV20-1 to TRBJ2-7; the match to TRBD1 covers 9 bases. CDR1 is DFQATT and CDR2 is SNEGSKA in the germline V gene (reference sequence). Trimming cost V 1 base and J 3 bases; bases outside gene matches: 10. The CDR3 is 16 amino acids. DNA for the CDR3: TGCAGTGCTAGAGGCCCTGGGACAGGGCCCTTCTACGAGCAGTACTTC. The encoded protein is CSARGPGTGPFYEQYF.

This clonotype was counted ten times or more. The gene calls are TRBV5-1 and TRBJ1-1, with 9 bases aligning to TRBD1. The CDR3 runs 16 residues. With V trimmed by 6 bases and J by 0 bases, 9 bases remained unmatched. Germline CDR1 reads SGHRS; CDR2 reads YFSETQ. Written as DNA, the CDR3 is TGCGCCAGCACCGACAGGGGGGCCGGCATGAACACTGAAGCTTTCTTT. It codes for CASTDRGAGMNTEAFF. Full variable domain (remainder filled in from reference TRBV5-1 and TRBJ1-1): KAGVTQTPRYLIKTRGQQVTLSCSPISGHRSVSWYQQTPGQGLQFLFEYFSETQRNKGNFPGRFSGRQFSNSRSEMNVSTLELGDSALYLCASTDRGAGMNTEAFFGQGTRLTVV.

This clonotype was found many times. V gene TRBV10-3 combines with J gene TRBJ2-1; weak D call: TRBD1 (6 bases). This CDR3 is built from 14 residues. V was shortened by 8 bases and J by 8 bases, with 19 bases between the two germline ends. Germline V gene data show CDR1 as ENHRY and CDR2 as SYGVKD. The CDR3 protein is CAIRSPRGEHEQFF. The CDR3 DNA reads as TGTGCCATCCGGAGCCCCAGGGGAGAGCATGAGCAGTTCTTC.